These T cell receptor beta chains were read from a single sample in a study of blood T cell repertoires in COVID-19. The data were produced by immunoSEQ multiplex PCR, yet TCRdb's version contains in-frame clones alone and is incomplete. The sample has approximately 100,000 clones, 80% to 90% seen once. Specimen: peripheral blood. These receptors were taken from a woman of 80 years or more with acute or convalescent COVID-19. The CDR3 runs from the conserved cysteine through the conserved F or W. D genes are given only for firm matches. Rows give clone size only sometimes, using once, few, many, or a class for an expanded clone.

.	TRBV7-9	TRBJ2-7	TRBD2	CASSFSGGAGEQYF	TGTGCCAGCAGCTTTAGCGGGGGGGCGGGAGAGCAGTACTTC
.	TRBV2	TRBJ2-2	.	CASSSQGTGELFF	TGTGCCAGCAGTTCACAGGGAACCGGGGAGCTGTTTTTT
.	TRBV2	TRBJ1-1	.	CASSERATVYTEAFF	TGTGCCAGCAGTGAAAGGGCGACAGTTTACACTGAAGCTTTCTTT
.	TRBV21-1	TRBJ1-5	.	CASSKESREVQPQHF	TGTGCCAGCAGCAAAGAAAGCAGGGAAGTTCAGCCCCAGCATTTT
.	TRBV5-1	TRBJ2-7	.	CASSLSGGISYEQYF	TGCGCCAGCAGCTTGTCTGGGGGCATCTCCTACGAGCAGTACTTC
.	TRBV12-3/TRBV12-4	TRBJ2-7	.	CASSLAGNYEQYF	TGTGCCAGCAGTTTGGCGGGGAACTACGAGCAGTACTTC
.	TRBV7-9	TRBJ2-5	TRBD2	CASSPGTRWEPYQETQYF	TGTGCCAGCAGCCCTGGGACTAGATGGGAACCGTACCAAGAGACCCAGTACTTC
.	TRBV5-4	TRBJ2-5	.	CASSFGGQVQETQYF	TGTGCCAGCAGCTTCGGCGGTCAAGTTCAAGAGACCCAGTACTTC
.	TRBV5-5	TRBJ1-5	.	CASSPTGIDQPQHF	TGTGCCAGCAGCCCCACAGGGATTGATCAGCCCCAGCATTTT
.	TRBV4-1	TRBJ2-1	.	CASSLTTSSGSYNEQFF	TGCGCCAGCAGCCTCACGACTTCCAGCGGCTCCTACAATGAGCAGTTCTTC
.	TRBV7-2	TRBJ2-7	TRBD1	CASSLGYRGQYEQYF	TGTGCCAGCAGCTTAGGTTACAGGGGGCAATACGAGCAGTACTTC
.	TRBV3-1/TRBV3-2	TRBJ1-2	.	CASSPGYGYTF	TGTGCCAGCAGCCCCGGGTATGGCTACACCTTC
.	TRBV27	TRBJ2-5	TRBD2	CASKGRVLWQETQYF	TGTGCCAGCAAGGGGAGGGTTTTGTGGCAAGAGACCCAGTACTTC
.	TRBV11-2	TRBJ2-3	TRBD2	CASSFSTGGPGDTQYF	TGTGCCAGCAGCTTTTCCACGGGGGGGCCGGGGGATACGCAGTATTTT
.	TRBV5-8	TRBJ2-7	.	CASSLRGPPDEQYF	TGTGCCAGCAGCTTGCGAGGCCCCCCTGACGAGCAGTACTTC
.	TRBV9	TRBJ2-3	TRBD1	CASSSRQGRGTDTQYF	TGTGCCAGCAGCTCCAGACAGGGAAGAGGCACAGATACGCAGTATTTT
.	TRBV5-4	TRBJ1-5	TRBD1	CASSLGPGGLQPQHF	TGTGCCAGCAGCTTGGGTCCAGGGGGCCTTCAGCCCCAGCATTTT
.	TRBV7-2	TRBJ2-5	TRBD1	CASSEGGQGGETQYF	TGTGCCAGCTCCGAGGGGGGACAGGGAGGAGAGACCCAGTACTTC
.	TRBV9	TRBJ1-4	TRBD1	CASSVGQGYEKLFF	TGTGCCAGCAGCGTGGGACAGGGGTATGAAAAACTGTTTTTT
.	TRBV7-9	TRBJ2-2	.	CASSTQSLNTGELFF	TGTGCCAGCAGTACACAGAGCCTGAACACCGGGGAGCTGTTTTTT
.	TRBV30	TRBJ1-1	TRBD1	CAWAGGTTEAFF	TGTGCCTGGGCAGGGGGGACCACTGAAGCTTTCTTT
.	TRBV2	TRBJ1-5	.	CASATRRSQPQHF	TGTGCCAGCGCCACACGGAGGAGCCAGCCCCAGCATTTT
.	TRBV10-3	TRBJ1-3	.	CAISEPLASGNTIYF	TGTGCCATCAGTGAGCCATTGGCCTCTGGAAACACCATATATTTT
.	TRBV21-1	TRBJ2-7	.	CASRSKPGTGTYEQYF	TGTGCCAGCAGATCTAAACCCGGGACAGGGACCTACGAGCAGTACTTC
.	TRBV11-2	TRBJ2-7	.	CASSAQVGYEQYF	TGTGCCAGCAGCGCACAGGTCGGATACGAGCAGTACTTC
.	TRBV21-1	TRBJ2-4	.	CASSKNRGEGENIQYF	TGTGCCAGCAGCAAAAACAGGGGTGAGGGGGAAAACATTCAGTACTTC
.	TRBV19	TRBJ1-5	.	CASTPSEGNQPQHF	TGTGCCAGTACCCCTTCGGAGGGCAATCAGCCCCAGCATTTT
.	TRBV19	TRBJ1-4	TRBD1	CASSSRDRGFEKLFF	TGTGCCAGTAGCAGCCGGGACAGGGGGTTTGAAAAACTGTTTTTT
once	TRBV18	TRBJ2-7	TRBD2	CASSNAGTSGDGSYEQYF	TGTGCCAGCTCCAACGCCGGGACTAGCGGTGACGGCTCCTACGAGCAGTACTTC
.	TRBV19	TRBJ2-7	.	CASNQGGSYEQYF	TGTGCCAGTAACCAGGGGGGCTCCTACGAGCAGTACTTC
.	TRBV7-9	TRBJ1-1	TRBD1	CASSLSGQGDTEAFF	TGTGCCAGCAGCTTATCGGGACAGGGCGACACTGAAGCTTTCTTT
.	TRBV19	TRBJ2-7	TRBD1	CASSIDSLSFGQAYEQYF	TGTGCCAGTAGTATCGATTCCCTATCCTTCGGACAGGCCTACGAGCAGTACTTC
.	TRBV27	TRBJ1-5	TRBD1	CASSTADRGRLYQPQHF	TGTGCCAGCAGTACGGCAGACAGGGGGCGGTTGTATCAGCCCCAGCATTTT
.	TRBV5-1	TRBJ1-1	.	CASSLEGGPGTEAFF	TGCGCCAGCAGCTTGGAGGGGGGGCCGGGCACTGAAGCTTTCTTT
.	TRBV7-8	TRBJ1-5	.	CASSSRSASNQPQHF	TGTGCCAGCAGCTCTAGGTCAGCCAGCAATCAGCCCCAGCATTTT
.	TRBV7-2	TRBJ1-4	TRBD1	CASSQPTGGGKLFF	TGTGCCAGCAGCCAACCGACAGGGGGAGGGAAACTGTTTTTT